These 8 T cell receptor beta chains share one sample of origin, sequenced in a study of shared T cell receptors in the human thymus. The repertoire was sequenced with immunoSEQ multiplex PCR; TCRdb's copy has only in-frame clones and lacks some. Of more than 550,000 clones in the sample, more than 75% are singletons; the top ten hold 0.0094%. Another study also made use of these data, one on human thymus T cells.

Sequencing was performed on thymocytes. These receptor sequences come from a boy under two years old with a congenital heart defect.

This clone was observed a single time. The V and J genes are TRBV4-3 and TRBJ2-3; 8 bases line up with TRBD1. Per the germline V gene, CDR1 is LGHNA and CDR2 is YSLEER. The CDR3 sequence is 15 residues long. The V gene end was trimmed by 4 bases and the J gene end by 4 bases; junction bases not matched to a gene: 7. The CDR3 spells CASSLRTGSSDTQYF. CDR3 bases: TGCGCCAGCAGCCTTAGGACAGGGAGTTCAGATACGCAGTATTTT.

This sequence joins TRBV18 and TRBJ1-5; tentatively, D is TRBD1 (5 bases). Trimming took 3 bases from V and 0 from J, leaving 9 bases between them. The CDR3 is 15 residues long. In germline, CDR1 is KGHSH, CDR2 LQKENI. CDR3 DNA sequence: TGTGCCAGCTCACCCGGGGGAGGTAGCAATCAGCCCCAGCATTTT. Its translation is CASSPGGGSNQPQHF.

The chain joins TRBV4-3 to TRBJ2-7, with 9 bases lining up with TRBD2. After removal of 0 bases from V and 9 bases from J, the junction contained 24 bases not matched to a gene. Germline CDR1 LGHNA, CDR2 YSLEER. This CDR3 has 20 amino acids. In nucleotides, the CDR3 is TGCGCCAGCAGCCAAGATTCAGTAGCGGGAGAGCCACCCCTGATACGAGGGCAGTACTTC. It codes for CASSQDSVAGEPPLIRGQYF.

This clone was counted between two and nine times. The CDR3 DNA sequence: TGTGCCAGCAGCGGGGGTTACAGGGGATACACTGAAGCTTTCTTT. Translated, it gives CASSGGYRGYTEAFF. The V gene is TRBV27, the J gene TRBJ1-1; 7 bases map to TRBD1. Germline V gene data show CDR1 as MNHEY and CDR2 as SMNVEV (reference sequence). CDR3 length: 15 amino acids. Trimming at V came to 6 bases and at J to 3 bases, leaving 10 bases not matched to a gene.

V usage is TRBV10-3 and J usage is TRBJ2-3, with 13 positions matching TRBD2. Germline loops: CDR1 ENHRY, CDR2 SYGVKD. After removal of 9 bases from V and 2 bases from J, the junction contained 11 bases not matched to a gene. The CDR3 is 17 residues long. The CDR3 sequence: CAIAVSGTSGATDTQYF. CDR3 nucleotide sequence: TGTGCCATTGCAGTTAGCGGGACTAGCGGGGCCACAGATACGCAGTATTTT.

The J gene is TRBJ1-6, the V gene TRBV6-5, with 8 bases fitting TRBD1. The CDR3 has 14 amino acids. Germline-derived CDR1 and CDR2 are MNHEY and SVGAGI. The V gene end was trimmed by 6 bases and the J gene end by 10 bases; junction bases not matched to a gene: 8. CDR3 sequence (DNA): TGTGCCAGCAGCCGGACAGGGATTTGCTCACCCCTCCACTTT. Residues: CASSRTGICSPLHF.

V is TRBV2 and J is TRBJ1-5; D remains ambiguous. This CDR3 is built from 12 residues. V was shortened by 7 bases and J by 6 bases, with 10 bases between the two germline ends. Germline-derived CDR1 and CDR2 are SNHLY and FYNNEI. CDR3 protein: CASKGGRQPQHF. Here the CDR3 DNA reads TGTGCCAGCAAGGGAGGGCGTCAGCCCCAGCATTTT.

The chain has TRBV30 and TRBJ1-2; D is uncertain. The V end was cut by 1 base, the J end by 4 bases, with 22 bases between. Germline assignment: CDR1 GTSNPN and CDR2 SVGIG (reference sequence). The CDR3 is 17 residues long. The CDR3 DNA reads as TGTGCCTGGAGTGACGTTAAGGTCAGACAAGGATCCTATGGCTACACCTTC. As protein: CAWSDVKVRQGSYGYTF. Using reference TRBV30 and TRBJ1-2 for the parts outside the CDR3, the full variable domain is SQTIHQWPATLVQPVGSPLSLECTVEGTSNPNLYWYRQAAGRGLQLLFYSVGIGQISSEVPQNLSASRPQDRQFILSSKKLLLSDSGFYLCAWSDVKVRQGSYGYTFGSGTRLTVV.